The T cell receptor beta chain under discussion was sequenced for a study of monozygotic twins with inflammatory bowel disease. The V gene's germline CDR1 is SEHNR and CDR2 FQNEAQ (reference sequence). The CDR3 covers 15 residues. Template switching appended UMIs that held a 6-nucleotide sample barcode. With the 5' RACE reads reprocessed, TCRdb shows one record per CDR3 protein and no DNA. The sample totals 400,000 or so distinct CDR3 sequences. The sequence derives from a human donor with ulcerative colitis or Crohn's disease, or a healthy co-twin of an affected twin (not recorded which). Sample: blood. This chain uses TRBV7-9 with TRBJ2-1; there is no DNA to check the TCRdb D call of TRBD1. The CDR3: CASSPPPGGYNEQFF.